One sample yielded the 19 T cell receptor beta chains listed below, sequenced in a study of T-cell memory formation after mild COVID-19 (dated by TCRdb to about 2021). The library was generated by 5' RACE. Instrument used: Illumina NovaSeq 6000. Clones were called with MiXCR by TCRdb after fastp trimmed the public reads at Q25, and only in-frame beta chains were retained. All rows with the same CDR3 protein become a single entry with the most common DNA and genes. This sample gives over 55,000 distinct CDR3 sequences in total; around 9.5% of them show up just once. The ten largest clones take up 1.2% of the sample. The material sequenced was PBMCs or a T cell subset sorted from them (not recorded which). The receptors here all came from a man aged 18 to 35 who had mild COVID-19 (a few samples of this study predate the infection). The sample titles of this study are shuffled in the database, so cell type and time point are left out; the donor was told from shared clones.

There are a few counts of this clonotype. CDR3 coding DNA: TGTGCCAGCAGCCGGTCTCTGCGAACAGGGGGAGGCTTCACGGAGACCCAGTACTTC. This encodes CASSRSLRTGGGFTETQYF. This chain joins TRBV7-9 and TRBJ2-5, with 8 bases fitting TRBD1. Germline V gene sequence: CDR1 SEHNR, CDR2 FQNEAQ (reference sequence). Trimming cost V 5 bases and J 5 bases; bases outside gene matches: 22. The length of the CDR3 is 19 residues.

This chain links TRBV25-1 with TRBJ1-2, with D possibly being TRBD1 (6 bases). Germline CDR1 reads MGHDK; CDR2 reads SYGVNS. This CDR3 has 11 residues. Trimming took off 7 bases at V and 3 bases at J, with 6 bases between the two ends. The CDR3 protein is CASTGDYGYTF. The CDR3 coding sequence is TGTGCCAGCACAGGGGACTATGGCTACACCTTC.

This clonotype came up a few times. The chain employs TRBV12-3 or TRBV12-4 and TRBJ2-3; TRBD1 might be the D (5 bases). Trimming stripped 6 bases from V and 4 bases from J, with 17 bases between. CDR3 size: 15 residues. The CDR3 DNA follows: TGTGCCAGCAGCCCAAGGAAGGGGCTGGCAGATACGCAGTATTTT. This codes for CASSPRKGLADTQYF.

This clonotype has just a few counts. V is TRBV12-3 or TRBV12-4 and J is TRBJ2-2; no clear D. This CDR3 spans 12 amino acids. Trimming stripped 8 bases from V and 0 bases from J, with 4 bases between. As DNA, the CDR3 is TGTGCCAGCGCGGCGAACACCGGGGAGCTGTTTTTT. Translating it yields CASAANTGELFF.

This clonotype was observed a handful of times. The genes are TRBV27 and TRBJ2-3; 7 positions agree with TRBD2. The CDR3 is 17 residues long. V shed 8 bases and J 4 bases; nucleotides not matched to a gene: 18. The germline CDR1 and CDR2 sequences are MNHEY and SMNVEV (reference sequence). CDR3 sequence (DNA): TGTGCCAGCGGCAGAGCCCCCCAGCGGGGTTTATCAGATACGCAGTATTTT. This translates into CASGRAPQRGLSDTQYF.

Many counts were recorded for this clonotype. Written as DNA, the CDR3 is TGCGCCAGCAGCTTGGCGGGACAGCGCTCACCCCTCCACTTT. Residues: CASSLAGQRSPLHF. The chain couples TRBV5-1 to TRBJ1-6, with 7 nucleotides matching TRBD1. CDR3 size: 14 residues. Per germline, CDR1 SGHRS and CDR2 YFSETQ. J lost 10 bases, V lost 0 bases, and 4 bases had no gene match.

This clonotype showed up many times. The chain recombines TRBV20-1 with TRBJ2-1, with 8 bases lining up with TRBD2. The germline CDR1 and CDR2 sequences are DFQATT and SNEGSKA (reference sequence). This CDR3 has 15 amino acids. J was trimmed by 8 bases and V by 5 bases; bases with no gene match: 14. This CDR3 is CSAGPTGRGAHEQFF. Written as DNA, the CDR3 is TGCAGTGCTGGGCCGACGGGGCGGGGGGCCCATGAGCAGTTCTTC.

CDR3 residues: CASSTDSYEQYF. The CDR3 DNA follows: TGTGCCAGCTCAACGGACAGTTACGAGCAGTACTTC. V gene TRBV18 combines with J gene TRBJ2-7, with a tentative D call TRBD1 (6 bases). This CDR3 is 12 amino acids long. Germline V CDR1 and CDR2: KGHSH, LQKENI. V was clipped by 5 bases and J by 4 bases, with 9 bases between them.

CDR3 amino acids: CSARVPRLGLVYNEQFF. CDR3 bases: TGCAGTGCTAGGGTTCCGAGGTTGGGACTAGTCTACAATGAGCAGTTCTTC. The V call is TRBV20-1, the J call TRBJ2-1; TRBD2 aligns across 8 bases. V trimming: 3 bases; J trimming: 3 bases; junction bases outside the gene matches: 13. Germline V lookup: CDR1 DFQATT, CDR2 SNEGSKA (reference sequence). The CDR3 sequence is 17 residues long.

The table lists this clonotype with a few counts. The chain links TRBV6-2 or TRBV6-3 to TRBJ1-2; D call uncertain. V was cut by 2 bases and J by 2 bases, with 15 bases left in between. The length of the CDR3 is 16 residues. CDR1 is MNHEY and CDR2 is SVGEGT in the germline V gene. Written as DNA, the CDR3 is TGTGCCAGCAGTTACATGTTGCCGAGATTCAACTATGGCTACACCTTC. Protein: CASSYMLPRFNYGYTF.

This clonotype was detected only a few times. The chain has TRBV6-6 and TRBJ2-3; no definite D call. This CDR3 spans 14 amino acids. Per germline, CDR1 MNHNY and CDR2 SVGAGI (reference sequence). The germline V and J ends were trimmed by 0 bases and 2 bases, with 6 bases remaining between them. The CDR3 sequence: CASSYSINTDTQYF. CDR3 sequence (DNA): TGTGCCAGCAGTTACTCAATAAACACAGATACGCAGTATTTT.

The rearrangement links TRBV7-6 to TRBJ1-3; D not resolved. This CDR3 has 14 residues. CDR1 is SGHVS, CDR2 FNYEAQ, per germline. Trimming cost V 2 bases and J 2 bases, with 7 bases left between them. The CDR3 loop is CASSLLEAGNTIYF. The CDR3 nucleotides read TGTGCCAGCAGCTTACTGGAAGCTGGAAACACCATATATTTT.

This clonotype occurred a few times. This chain links TRBV4-3 with TRBJ2-1; TRBD1 agrees at 7 bases. Per the germline V gene, CDR1 is LGHNA and CDR2 is YSLEER. CDR3 length: 16 residues. With V trimmed by 2 bases and J by 0 bases, 4 bases remained unmatched. The CDR3 sequence: CASSQLGQSSYNEQFF. In DNA form, the CDR3 reads TGCGCCAGCAGCCAACTGGGACAGAGCTCCTACAATGAGCAGTTCTTC.

This clonotype was seen a few times. The chain combines TRBV6-6 with TRBJ1-1; D is perhaps TRBD1 (6 bases). This CDR3 comprises 15 residues. Germline V gene data show CDR1 as MNHNY and CDR2 as SVGAGI (reference sequence). The V end lost 8 bases, the J end lost 2 bases, and 18 bases lay between the germline ends. The CDR3 DNA sequence: TGTGCCAGCGGAGCCTGGGGGGCCTTTAACACTGAAGCTTTCTTT. Translation: CASGAWGAFNTEAFF.

The chain is built from TRBV7-9 and TRBJ2-3; TRBD1 agrees at 8 bases. J was trimmed by 8 bases and V by 5 bases; bases with no gene match: 9. CDR3 length equals 14 residues. The germline CDR1 and CDR2 sequences are SEHNR and FQNEAQ (reference sequence). CDR3 sequence: CASSTGQGLGTQYF. The DNA for the CDR3 is TGTGCCAGCAGCACCGGACAGGGTCTGGGTACGCAGTATTTT.

The chain links TRBV20-1 to TRBJ1-1; 8 nucleotides agree with TRBD1. This CDR3 comprises 14 residues. Germline V gene data show CDR1 as DFQATT and CDR2 as SNEGSKA (reference sequence). V lost 3 bases, J lost 1 base, and 4 bases stayed unmatched. The CDR3, as DNA: TGCAGTGCTAGGCCCGGACAGGGGAACACTGAAGCTTTCTTT. Protein sequence: CSARPGQGNTEAFF.

Only a few counts were recorded for this clonotype. The chain uses TRBV12-3 or TRBV12-4 and TRBJ2-5; tentative D call: TRBD1 (5 bases). V lost 7 bases, J lost 3 bases, and 18 bases lay in between. The CDR3 has 15 amino acids. CDR3 DNA: TGTGCCAGCAAAGGGGTAGGGGCAGCTAAAGAGACCCAGTACTTC. Amino acid sequence: CASKGVGAAKETQYF.

This clonotype was observed a handful of times. The chain is built from TRBV7-9 and TRBJ1-6, with 7 bases that match TRBD1. The germline gives CDR1 SEHNR, CDR2 FQNEAQ (reference sequence). V lost 3 bases, J lost 5 bases, and 1 base stayed unmatched. The CDR3 runs to 14 residues. The CDR3 DNA sequence: TGTGCCAGCAGCTTCACAGGGGATAATTCACCCCTCCACTTT. It encodes CASSFTGDNSPLHF.

The V gene is TRBV7-8, the J gene TRBJ2-1, with a weak D call TRBD2 (7 bases). CDR3 length equals 15 residues. Trimming left V 5 bases short and J 0 bases short, with 11 bases between. CDR1 SGHVS and CDR2 FQNEAQ come from the germline V gene. CDR3 amino acids: CASSKGEGSYNEQFF. In DNA, the CDR3 is TGTGCCAGCAGCAAGGGGGAGGGCTCCTACAATGAGCAGTTCTTC.